Listed below are T cell receptor beta chains from one sample, sequenced in a study of T cells after yellow fever vaccination. TCRdb used MiXCR to reprocess the 5' RACE reads, holding one entry per CDR3 protein. The sample carries hundreds of thousands of distinct CDR3 sequences, roughly 4.3% recorded once. This sample comprised PBMCs, obtained 5 days after the yellow fever booster vaccination. These TCRs come from a man between 18 and 29 years old who received the YFV17D yellow fever vaccine. Both conserved end residues are part of each CDR3. The D gene is left open where the match is weak. Expanded clones are given a class, and other clones once, few, many or no size at all.

clone size,J gene,D gene,V gene,CDR3 DNA,CDR3 protein
many,TRBJ1-4,-,TRBV10-3,TGTGCCATCAGCGCGGGGACGGGAGAAAAACTGTTTTTT,CAISAGTGEKLFF
few,TRBJ1-1,TRBD1,TRBV14,TGTGCCAGCGCCCCCCGACTATACCAGAGAGATACAGGGGCTGGAGCTTTCTTT,CASAPRLYQRDTGAGAFF
-,TRBJ2-7,TRBD2,TRBV7-6,TGTGCCAGCAGCGCGGGACTAGCGGGGGGGCCATCCTACGAGCAGTACTTC,CASSAGLAGGPSYEQYF
few,TRBJ2-5,-,TRBV2,TGTGCCAGCAGGGGAAGACTAGTGATGGAGACCCAGTACTTC,CASRGRLVMETQYF
few,TRBJ2-2,-,TRBV11-2,TGTGCCAGCAGCTTAGGACTAGGCGGGGAGCTGTTTTTT,CASSLGLGGELFF
few,TRBJ1-3,-,TRBV29-1,TGCAGCGTTGAAGTTTACGGAGGGGGAAACACCATATATTTT,CSVEVYGGGNTIYF
-,TRBJ2-3,TRBD2,TRBV6-6,TGTGCCAGCCGAAACCCGGGGGGATCAGATACGCAGTATTTT,CASRNPGGSDTQYF
many,TRBJ2-3,-,TRBV6-1,TGTGCCAGCAGTGAAGCGCGAGGGGCGAAGGGCACAGATACGCAGTATTTT,CASSEARGAKGTDTQYF
-,TRBJ1-1,TRBD1,TRBV6-2/TRBV6-3,TGTGCCAGCGACAGGGAGGAAGGGACTGAAGCTTTCTTT,CASDREEGTEAFF
few,TRBJ1-2,TRBD1,TRBV4-1,TGCGCCAGCAGCCGGGGACCGGGACAGGGTTATAGCTATGGCTACACCTTC,CASSRGPGQGYSYGYTF
few,TRBJ1-1,-,TRBV5-5,TGTGCCAGCAGCTTCTACGGGGAAAACACTGAAGCTTTCTTT,CASSFYGENTEAFF
many,TRBJ2-3,-,TRBV7-3,TGTGCCAGCAGCCTCTATGGCACAGATACGCAGTATTTT,CASSLYGTDTQYF
many,TRBJ2-4,-,TRBV7-8,TGTGCCAGCAGCGCCCGTAACAGGGTGGTTGCCAAAAACATTCAGTACTTC,CASSARNRVVAKNIQYF
-,TRBJ1-2,-,TRBV6-6,TGTGCCAGCAGTTACTCTCGTTTGGAAAAACCTAACTATGGCTACACCTTC,CASSYSRLEKPNYGYTF
-,TRBJ1-1,-,TRBV5-1,TGCGCCAGCAGCTTGCTAGGTCCCGCGGGGTACACTGAAGCTTTCTTT,CASSLLGPAGYTEAFF
many,TRBJ2-1,-,TRBV5-1,TGCGCCAGCACCCGAGGGACGGCGGGGACCTACAATGAGCAGTTCTTC,CASTRGTAGTYNEQFF
many,TRBJ2-2,-,TRBV14,TGTGCCAGCAGCCAATTTATTCAGGGAAGATATCCCGGGGAGCTGTTTTTT,CASSQFIQGRYPGELFF
-,TRBJ2-3,-,TRBV7-9,TGTGCCAGCAGCCAGTGGGCAGGGGATACGCAGTATTTT,CASSQWAGDTQYF
few,TRBJ2-5,TRBD2,TRBV7-2,TGTGCCAGCAGCTTAGTAGCGGGGGGGCCCGGAGAGACCCAGTACTTC,CASSLVAGGPGETQYF
few,TRBJ1-5,TRBD1,TRBV6-5,TGTGCCAGCAGCCAGGACAGGACCAATCAGCCCCAGCATTTT,CASSQDRTNQPQHF
-,TRBJ1-2,TRBD1,TRBV12-3/TRBV12-4,TGTGCCAGCAGCAGGACAGGGTATGGCTACACCTTC,CASSRTGYGYTF
few,TRBJ2-7,-,TRBV7-2,TGTGCCAGCAGCTTAGACGCTCCGTACGAGCAGTACTTC,CASSLDAPYEQYF
-,TRBJ2-3,TRBD2,TRBV20-1,TGCAGTGCTTGGAAGAGCGGGGGGAACACAGATACGCAGTATTTT,CSAWKSGGNTDTQYF
-,TRBJ2-5,TRBD1,TRBV9,TGTGCCAGCAGCGTGGACTCGACAGGGGAGGAGACCCAGTACTTC,CASSVDSTGEETQYF
-,TRBJ1-1,-,TRBV6-6,TGTGCCAGCAGTTACTCAACTAATCAAGCTTTCTTT,CASSYSTNQAFF
many,TRBJ1-6,-,TRBV5-1,TGCGCCAGCAGCGTAAAAGGGGCTTCACCCCTCCACTTT,CASSVKGASPLHF
-,TRBJ2-1,TRBD2,TRBV7-9,TGTGCCAGCAGCTGGGGGGGATCGGATGAGCAGTTCTTC,CASSWGGSDEQFF
-,TRBJ1-1,TRBD1,TRBV5-4,TGTGCCAGCAGTTCCACAGGGGTCTTAACTGAAGCTTTCTTT,CASSSTGVLTEAFF
few,TRBJ2-5,-,TRBV29-1,TGCAGCTCAACCGGGCTAGCACTAGTAGGAGAGACCCAGTACTTC,CSSTGLALVGETQYF
many,TRBJ2-7,TRBD2,TRBV2,TGTGCCAGCAGTGATGGATTTAATGGCCTAGCGGGGGACGAGCAGTACTTC,CASSDGFNGLAGDEQYF
-,TRBJ2-3,-,TRBV10-3,TGTGCCATCAGTCCTGGTCCTTCCCCCCTTACGCAGTATTTT,CAISPGPSPLTQYF
-,TRBJ2-7,-,TRBV7-8,TGTGCCAGCAGCTCCCAAAGCGGACAGAGCTCCTACGAGCAGTACTTC,CASSSQSGQSSYEQYF
few,TRBJ1-1,-,TRBV28,TGTGCCAGCAGAAGCTCACTTAAGCGAGCTTTCTTT,CASRSSLKRAFF
few,TRBJ1-1,-,TRBV7-9,TGTGCCAGCAGCTTAGTAGGTCAGGGGACTGAAGCTTTCTTT,CASSLVGQGTEAFF
many,TRBJ1-1,TRBD1,TRBV29-1,TGCAGCGTTGAGGGGACAGGGGGCGCGAACACTGAAGCTTTCTTT,CSVEGTGGANTEAFF
-,TRBJ2-7,TRBD1,TRBV5-4,TGTGCCAGCAGCTTGGCCGGGGGACAGGGGTCCTACGAGCAGTACTTC,CASSLAGGQGSYEQYF
few,TRBJ2-3,-,TRBV6-5,TGTGCCAGCAGTTACTCGGCGACATATACTAGCACAGATACGCAGTATTTT,CASSYSATYTSTDTQYF
many,TRBJ1-3,-,TRBV5-1,TGCGCCAGCAGCCTTGTGGGACATCTCTCTGGAAACACCATATATTTT,CASSLVGHLSGNTIYF
many,TRBJ2-5,-,TRBV30,TGTGCCTCCGCTTTCGATAGCCTGGAGACCCAGTACTTC,CASAFDSLETQYF